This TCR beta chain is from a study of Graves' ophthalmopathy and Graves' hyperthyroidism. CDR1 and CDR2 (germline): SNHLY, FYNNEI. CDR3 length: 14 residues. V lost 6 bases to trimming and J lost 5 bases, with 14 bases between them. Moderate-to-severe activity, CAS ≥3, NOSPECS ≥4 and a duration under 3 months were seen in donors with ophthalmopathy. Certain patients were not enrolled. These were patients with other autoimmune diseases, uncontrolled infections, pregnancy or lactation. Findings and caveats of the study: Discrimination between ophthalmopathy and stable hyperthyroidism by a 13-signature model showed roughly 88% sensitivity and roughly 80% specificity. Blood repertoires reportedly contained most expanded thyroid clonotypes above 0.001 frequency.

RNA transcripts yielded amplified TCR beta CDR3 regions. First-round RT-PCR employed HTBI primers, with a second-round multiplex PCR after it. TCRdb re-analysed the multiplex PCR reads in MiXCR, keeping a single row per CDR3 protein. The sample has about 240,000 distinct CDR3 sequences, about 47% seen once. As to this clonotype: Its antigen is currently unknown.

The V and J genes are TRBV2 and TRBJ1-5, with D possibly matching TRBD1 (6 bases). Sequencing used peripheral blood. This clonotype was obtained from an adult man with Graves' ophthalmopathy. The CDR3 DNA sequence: TGTGCCAGCAGGGGGGGCAGGGGCCATCAGCCCCAGCATTTT. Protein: CASRGGRGHQPQHF.